This entry is about one T cell receptor beta chain. In the same sample, other DNA sequences code for this CDR3. The sample belongs to a study of blood T cell repertoires in COVID-19. In the original workflow: Nucleated cell number was recorded as an estimate derived from reference gene primer amplification. Data came from immunoSEQ multiplex PCR; TCRdb stores just in-frame clones and leaves some out. For V, J and clone size, that table is used; D and trimming come from the DNA. Here the sample spans 250,000 to 350,000 clones, approximately 90% being singletons. V shed 2 bases and J 0 bases; nucleotides not matched to a gene: 1. Per the germline V gene, CDR1 is ENHRY and CDR2 is SYGVKD. This CDR3 has 15 amino acids.

Material: PBMCs or T cells enriched from blood (not recorded which). The TCR originated in a woman under 30 who had recovered from COVID-19. V and J are TRBV10-3 and TRBJ2-1; TRBD1 agrees at 7 bases. The CDR3 DNA reads as TGTGCCATCAGTGAGCGGGACAGCTCCTACAATGAGCAGTTCTTC. Translating gives CAISERDSSYNEQFF.